A selection of T cell receptor beta chains follows, all from one sample in a study of monozygotic twins with inflammatory bowel disease. One entry per CDR3 protein, without DNA, is what TCRdb gives after re-calling the 5' RACE reads. Recorded for this sample: about 160,000 distinct CDR3 sequences. Material: blood. Receptors were obtained from a human donor with ulcerative colitis or Crohn's disease, or a healthy co-twin of an affected twin (not recorded which). Both conserved end residues are part of each CDR3.

J gene: TRBJ2-2
V gene: TRBV28
CDR3 protein: CASSRWGGLSGELFF

J gene: TRBJ2-7
V gene: TRBV6-4
CDR3 protein: CASSPTVSSYEQYF

J gene: TRBJ1-5
V gene: TRBV30
CDR3 protein: CAWRALGQGSPRNQPQHF

J gene: TRBJ2-7
V gene: TRBV25-1
CDR3 protein: CASSQGQYEQYF

J gene: TRBJ2-1
V gene: TRBV6-2/TRBV6-3
CDR3 protein: CASRLDRIYNEQFF

J gene: TRBJ2-7
V gene: TRBV7-9
CDR3 protein: CARSSPRLAGGSYEQYF

J gene: TRBJ2-2
V gene: TRBV11-2
CDR3 protein: CASSLWRANTGELFF

J gene: TRBJ2-7
V gene: TRBV27
CDR3 protein: CASSLSGSSYEQYF

J gene: TRBJ2-5
V gene: TRBV5-1
CDR3 protein: CASSLPTRGRETQYF

J gene: TRBJ1-2
V gene: TRBV7-9
CDR3 protein: CASSSLAVGDGYTF

J gene: TRBJ2-1
V gene: TRBV15
CDR3 protein: CATSREGGLEQFF

J gene: TRBJ2-1
V gene: TRBV6-5
CDR3 protein: CASSSNSVGSYNEQFF

J gene: TRBJ2-4
V gene: TRBV28
CDR3 protein: CASSPLSISYIQYF

J gene: TRBJ2-2
V gene: TRBV6-5
CDR3 protein: CASSSPPSGSRGELFF

J gene: TRBJ1-1
V gene: TRBV19
CDR3 protein: CASSIVGDGTEAFF

J gene: TRBJ2-7
V gene: TRBV12-3/TRBV12-4
CDR3 protein: CASSRRVVTYEQYF

J gene: TRBJ1-4
V gene: TRBV5-1
CDR3 protein: CASSLDGGWSEEKLFF

J gene: TRBJ2-7
V gene: TRBV6-2/TRBV6-3
CDR3 protein: CASRRDATLDEQYF

J gene: TRBJ2-2
V gene: TRBV10-3
CDR3 protein: CAIGRTGDTGELFF

J gene: TRBJ1-1
V gene: TRBV20-1
CDR3 protein: CSARSDRNTEAFF

J gene: TRBJ2-6
V gene: TRBV12-3/TRBV12-4
CDR3 protein: CASSFVGGSGANVLTF

J gene: TRBJ2-2
V gene: TRBV9
CDR3 protein: CASSVGQGANTGELFF

J gene: TRBJ2-1
V gene: TRBV14
CDR3 protein: CASSQESSLEQFF

J gene: TRBJ1-6
V gene: TRBV10-3
CDR3 protein: CAISDLQYSPLHF

J gene: TRBJ2-7
V gene: TRBV7-9
CDR3 protein: CASSFSFGLAKTYEQYF

J gene: TRBJ2-7
V gene: TRBV20-1
CDR3 protein: CSALRSSYEQYF

J gene: TRBJ2-7
V gene: TRBV20-1
CDR3 protein: CSADVGGWPHYEQYF

J gene: TRBJ2-3
V gene: TRBV6-5
CDR3 protein: CASVFGRLHSTDTQYF

J gene: TRBJ2-5
V gene: TRBV5-4
CDR3 protein: CASSLAAPPKLETQYF

J gene: TRBJ2-2
V gene: TRBV19
CDR3 protein: CASSMFLAGGRTLAGELFF

J gene: TRBJ2-1
V gene: TRBV11-1
CDR3 protein: CASRSGTSSDEQFF

J gene: TRBJ2-3
V gene: TRBV6-5
CDR3 protein: CASSYTSGGGDTQYF

J gene: TRBJ1-2
V gene: TRBV30
CDR3 protein: CAWRARTEFNYGYTF

J gene: TRBJ2-4
V gene: TRBV9
CDR3 protein: CASSVDGSQPRNQYF

J gene: TRBJ2-1
V gene: TRBV10-3
CDR3 protein: CAISLSTSGRGNYNEQFF

J gene: TRBJ1-2
V gene: TRBV5-1
CDR3 protein: CASSWGQGGSYGYTF